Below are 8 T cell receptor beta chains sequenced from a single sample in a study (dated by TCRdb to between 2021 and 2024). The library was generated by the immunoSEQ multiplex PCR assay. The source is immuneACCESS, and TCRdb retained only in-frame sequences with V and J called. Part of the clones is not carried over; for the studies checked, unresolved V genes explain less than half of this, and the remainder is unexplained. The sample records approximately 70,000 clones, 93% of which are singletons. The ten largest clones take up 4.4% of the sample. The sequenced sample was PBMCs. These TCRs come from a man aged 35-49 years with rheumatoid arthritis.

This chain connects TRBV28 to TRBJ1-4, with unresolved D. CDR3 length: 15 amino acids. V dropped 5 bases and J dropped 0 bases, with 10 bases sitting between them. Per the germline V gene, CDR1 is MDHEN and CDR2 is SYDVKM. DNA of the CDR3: TGTGCCAGCAGTCCCACCGGAGCAACTAATGAAAAACTGTTTTTT. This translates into CASSPTGATNEKLFF.

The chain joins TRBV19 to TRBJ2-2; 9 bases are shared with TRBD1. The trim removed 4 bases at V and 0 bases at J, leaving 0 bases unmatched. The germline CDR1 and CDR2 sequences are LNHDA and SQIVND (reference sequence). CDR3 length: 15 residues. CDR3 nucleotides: TGTGCCAGTAGTAGACAGGGGGCGAACACCGGGGAGCTGTTTTTT. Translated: CASSRQGANTGELFF.

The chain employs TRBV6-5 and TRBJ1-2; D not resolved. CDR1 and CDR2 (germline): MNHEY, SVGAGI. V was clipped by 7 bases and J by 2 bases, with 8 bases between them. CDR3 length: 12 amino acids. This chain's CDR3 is CASKRVNYGYTF. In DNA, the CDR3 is TGTGCCAGCAAAAGGGTGAACTATGGCTACACCTTC.

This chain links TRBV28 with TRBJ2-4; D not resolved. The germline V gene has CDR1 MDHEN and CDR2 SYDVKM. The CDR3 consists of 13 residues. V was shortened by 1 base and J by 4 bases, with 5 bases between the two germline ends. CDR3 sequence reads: CASSLSRKNIQYF. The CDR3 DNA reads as TGTGCCAGCAGTTTATCCCGGAAAAACATTCAGTACTTC.

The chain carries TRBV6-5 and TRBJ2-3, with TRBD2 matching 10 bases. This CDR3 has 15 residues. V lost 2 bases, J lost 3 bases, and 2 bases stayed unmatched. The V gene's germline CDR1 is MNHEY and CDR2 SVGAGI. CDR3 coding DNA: TGTGCCAGCAGTTACCTAGCGGGGGCGACAGATACGCAGTATTTT. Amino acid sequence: CASSYLAGATDTQYF.

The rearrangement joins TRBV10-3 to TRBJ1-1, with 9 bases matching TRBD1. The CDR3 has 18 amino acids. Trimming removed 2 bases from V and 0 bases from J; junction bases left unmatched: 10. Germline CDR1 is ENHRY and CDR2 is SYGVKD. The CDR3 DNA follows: TGTGCCATCAGTGAGGGATTTGTCGGGACAGGGATGAACACTGAAGCTTTCTTT. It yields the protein CAISEGFVGTGMNTEAFF.

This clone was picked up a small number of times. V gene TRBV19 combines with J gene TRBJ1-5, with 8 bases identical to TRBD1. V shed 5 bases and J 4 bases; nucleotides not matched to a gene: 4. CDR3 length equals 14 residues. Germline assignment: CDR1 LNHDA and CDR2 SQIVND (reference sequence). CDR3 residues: CASSVDRGNQPQHF. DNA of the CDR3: TGTGCCAGTAGTGTCGACAGGGGAAATCAGCCCCAGCATTTT.

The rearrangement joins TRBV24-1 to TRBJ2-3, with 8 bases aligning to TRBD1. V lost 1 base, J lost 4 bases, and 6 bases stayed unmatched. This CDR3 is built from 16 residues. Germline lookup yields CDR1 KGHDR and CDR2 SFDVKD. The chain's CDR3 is CATSDLGAGGADTQYF. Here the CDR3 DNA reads TGTGCCACCAGTGATTTAGGGGCAGGGGGCGCAGATACGCAGTATTTT.